A selection of T cell receptor beta chains follows, all from one sample in a study of a mutant IDH1 vaccine in newly diagnosed glioma. Data came from immunoSEQ multiplex PCR; TCRdb stores just in-frame clones and leaves some out. The table shows just over 60,000 clones, with 80% to 85% occurring only once. The antigens for these receptors are not known. The sample in question was PBMCs, obtained from a glioma patient whose treatment included an IDH1 peptide vaccine. The receptor source for this set is a man aged 25-40 years with glioma. Both conserved end residues are part of each CDR3.

TRBJ2-1,TRBV7-8,CASSPLRGASYNEQFF
TRBJ1-4,TRBV7-9,CASNGGAGEEKLFF
TRBJ1-6,TRBV5-6,CASRSTGPIYNSPLHF
TRBJ2-7,TRBV6-5,CASGSPTQSSYEQYF
TRBJ1-5,TRBV28,CASSPLAGTNQPQHF
TRBJ2-1,TRBV14,CASSQEWETRYEQFF
TRBJ2-7,TRBV6-6,CASRLRSSYGQYF
TRBJ1-6,TRBV13,CASRFGQGLSPLHF
TRBJ2-7,TRBV5-1,CASSLAGRGLEQYF
TRBJ2-1,TRBV5-8,CASSLDRGTYNEQFF
TRBJ1-2,TRBV4-1,CASSQVLPGQGYRGYTF
TRBJ2-2,TRBV11-3,CASSLAGGNTGELFF
TRBJ2-7,TRBV7-9,CASSWDGSYEQYF
TRBJ1-2,TRBV6-6,CASSYAGIGYGYTF
TRBJ2-7,TRBV7-8,CASRPSVRQGFYEQYF
TRBJ2-7,TRBV5-4,CASSLEGGNYEQYF
TRBJ2-7,TRBV10-1,CASSKDQSSYEQYF
TRBJ1-4,TRBV5-1,CASSPTDATNEKLFF
TRBJ2-2,TRBV7-7,CASSSGQGATGELFF
TRBJ2-1,TRBV7-7,CASSLSPVVYNEQFF
TRBJ2-2,TRBV28,CASSTTGLGNTGELFF
TRBJ1-6,TRBV7-9,CASSWTESKSPLHF
TRBJ1-2,TRBV28,CASSQGQGARLLARRYGYTF
TRBJ1-1,TRBV6-1,CASSDGGRNTEAFF
TRBJ2-6,TRBV18,CASSQDSGANVLTF
TRBJ2-1,TRBV10-3,CAISESKGGQFF
TRBJ2-7,TRBV7-8,CASSLQGGLGEQYF
TRBJ1-5,TRBV29-1,CSVEGTGGFNQPQHF
TRBJ1-5,TRBV6-1,CASSETYTQPQHF
TRBJ2-6,TRBV2,CASHTGANVLTF
TRBJ2-1,TRBV19,CASSANRGVSRNEQFF
TRBJ1-2,TRBV10-1,CASSEWRRDYGYTF
TRBJ1-1,TRBV6-6,CASSLGEAFF
TRBJ1-5,TRBV7-2,CASSLGSGGNQPQHF
TRBJ1-2,TRBV5-6,CASSTGLAGWGFIYGYTF
TRBJ2-1,TRBV7-2,CASSLGRGGYNEQFF
TRBJ2-3,TRBV20-1,CSASRPTQYF
TRBJ2-5,TRBV4-1,CASSRTVGGQETQYF
TRBJ2-1,TRBV11-3,CASSLDRGEQFF
TRBJ2-7,TRBV6-1,CASRSGSTPTYEQYF
TRBJ2-2,TRBV5-4,CASSLRGPELFF
TRBJ2-3,TRBV7-8,CASLAGQTDTQYF
TRBJ2-2,TRBV5-1,CASSPGAGAGELFF